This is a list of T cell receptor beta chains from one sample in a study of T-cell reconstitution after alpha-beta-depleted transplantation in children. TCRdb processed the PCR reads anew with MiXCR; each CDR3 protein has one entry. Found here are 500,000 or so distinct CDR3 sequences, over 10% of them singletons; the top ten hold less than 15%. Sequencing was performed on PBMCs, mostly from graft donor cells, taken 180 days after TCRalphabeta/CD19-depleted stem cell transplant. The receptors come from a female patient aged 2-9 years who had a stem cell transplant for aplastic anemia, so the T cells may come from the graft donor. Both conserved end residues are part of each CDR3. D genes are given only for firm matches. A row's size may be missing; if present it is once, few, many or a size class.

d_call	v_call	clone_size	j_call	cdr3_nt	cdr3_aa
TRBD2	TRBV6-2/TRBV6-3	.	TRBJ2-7	TGTGCCAGCAGTCACGACGCGGCGGGAGTGCGCGAGCAGTACTTC	CASSHDAAGVREQYF
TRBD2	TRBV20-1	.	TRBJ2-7	TGCAGTGCCCCGGGACTAGCAGTATACGAGCAGTACTTC	CSAPGLAVYEQYF
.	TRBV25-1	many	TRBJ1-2	TGTGCCAGCACCCTGGGGGCCGGCTATGGCTACACCTTC	CASTLGAGYGYTF
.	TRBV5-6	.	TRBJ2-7	TGTGCCAGCAGCTTGGACAGGCTCGACTACGAGCAGTACTTC	CASSLDRLDYEQYF
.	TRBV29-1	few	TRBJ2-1	TGCAGCGTTGACGGCCTTAGTGAGCAGTTCTTC	CSVDGLSEQFF
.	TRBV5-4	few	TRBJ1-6	TGCGCCAGCAGCTTCGGCCGGAGTGCTGGATCCCTTATCCCCAATTCACCCCTCCACTTT	CASSFGRSAGSLIPNSPLHF
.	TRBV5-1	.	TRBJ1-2	TGCGCCAGCAGCTTGGGAAGGGGACTTAACTATGGCTACACCTTC	CASSLGRGLNYGYTF
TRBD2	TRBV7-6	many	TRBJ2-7	TGTGCCAGCAGCTTATGGACTAGCGGCGAGCAGTACTTC	CASSLWTSGEQYF
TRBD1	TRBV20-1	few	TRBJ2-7	TGCAGTGCTAGTCCAACACCGGGACAGCGGAGCTCCTACGAGCAGTACTTC	CSASPTPGQRSSYEQYF
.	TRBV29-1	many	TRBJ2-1	TGCAGCGTTGATGGCTACTCCAATGAGCAGTTCTTC	CSVDGYSNEQFF
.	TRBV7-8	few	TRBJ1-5	TGTGCCAGCAGCCCCGGGTATCAGCCCCAGCATTTT	CASSPGYQPQHF
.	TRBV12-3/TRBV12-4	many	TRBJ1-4	TGTGCCAGCAGTACTCCGGGGGCCGCAATGAAAAAACTGTTTTTT	CASSTPGAAMKKLFF
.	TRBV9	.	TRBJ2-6	TGTGCCAGCAGCGTCCTTTCTGGGGCCAACGGCCTGACTTTC	CASSVLSGANGLTF
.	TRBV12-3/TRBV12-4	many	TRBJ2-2	TGTGCCAGCAGTTGGGCACTGAACACCGGGGAGCTGTTTTTT	CASSWALNTGELFF
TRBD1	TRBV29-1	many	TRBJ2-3	TGCAGCGGAGCCTTGGGACAGATCAACACAGATACGCAGTATTTT	CSGALGQINTDTQYF
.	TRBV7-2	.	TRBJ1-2	TGTGCCAGCAGCTCCTCCAGGTTACACTACTATGGCTACACCTTC	CASSSSRLHYYGYTF
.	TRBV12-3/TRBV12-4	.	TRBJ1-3	TGTGCCAGCAGTTCCGGGGGCGGTGGAAACACCATATATTTT	CASSSGGGGNTIYF
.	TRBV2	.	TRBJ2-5	TGTGCCAGCAGTTACGGGGGCTCATGGGAGACCCAGTACTTC	CASSYGGSWETQYF
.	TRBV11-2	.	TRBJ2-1	TGTGCCAGCACTACCGGGGCAGGGTCCCATGAGCAGTTCTTC	CASTTGAGSHEQFF
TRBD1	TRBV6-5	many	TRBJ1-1	TGTGCCAGCAGTTATTCTACAGGGGGGCTCGGGAACACTGAAGCTTTCTTT	CASSYSTGGLGNTEAFF
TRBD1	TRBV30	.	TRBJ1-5	TGTGCCTGGAGTGTGGGGGACAGGGGCAATCAGCCCCAGCATTTT	CAWSVGDRGNQPQHF
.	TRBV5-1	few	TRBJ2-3	TGCGCCAGCAGCTTGGGGCCGCCTCCAGATACGCAGTATTTT	CASSLGPPPDTQYF
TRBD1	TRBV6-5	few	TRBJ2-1	TGTGCCAGCAGTTACTCCAACAGGGGAAGCTACAATGAGCAGTTCTTC	CASSYSNRGSYNEQFF
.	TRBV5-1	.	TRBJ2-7	TGCGCCAGCAGGGGGGTCGATGGGCAGTACTTC	CASRGVDGQYF
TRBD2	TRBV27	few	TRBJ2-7	TGTGCCAGCACCCTCGGGAGGGGGTTCGGGGAGCAGTACTTC	CASTLGRGFGEQYF
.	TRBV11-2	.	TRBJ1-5	TGTGCCAGCAGCTTAGGGGCCTCTAGCAATCAGCCCCAGCATTTT	CASSLGASSNQPQHF
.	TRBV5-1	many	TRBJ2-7	TGCGCCAGCAGCTTGGTTCCAGGGGCCTACGAGCAGTACTTC	CASSLVPGAYEQYF
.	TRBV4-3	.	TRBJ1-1	TGCGCCAGCAGCCAAGATTGGGCTCACACTGAAGCTTTCTTT	CASSQDWAHTEAFF
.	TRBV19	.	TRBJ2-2	TGTGCCAGTAAAGACTCAAACACCGGGGAGCTGTTTTTT	CASKDSNTGELFF
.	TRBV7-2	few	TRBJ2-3	TGTGCCAGCAGCTTAGGGACGTCGGCAGATACGCAGTATTTT	CASSLGTSADTQYF
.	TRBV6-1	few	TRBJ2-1	TGTGCCAGCAGTGAAAATGACAATGAGCAGTTCTTC	CASSENDNEQFF
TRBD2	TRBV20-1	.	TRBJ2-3	TGCAGTGCTAGAGGCCTAGCGGGAGTAGGAACAGATACGCAGTATTTT	CSARGLAGVGTDTQYF
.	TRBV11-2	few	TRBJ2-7	TGTGCCAGCAGCTTAGTGGGCAGGTCCTACGAGCAGTACTTC	CASSLVGRSYEQYF
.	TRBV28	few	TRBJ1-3	TGTGCCAGCAGTTATGGGGGTCTTCCACAAGCTGGAAACACCATATATTTT	CASSYGGLPQAGNTIYF